The clone carrying this T cell receptor beta chain was counted between two and nine times. Its specificity is not known. The data stem from a study of early T cells in non-severe SARS-CoV-2 infection. Across the whole study: Sequencing of unsorted whole blood was done on bulk RNA, leaving chains unpaired.

The study, taken as a whole, reports: The matching step, a VDJdb search, favored anti-spike CD8 responses and missed private and CD4 specificities.

MiXCR, applied by TCRdb to the 5' RACE reads, yields one record per CDR3 protein. This repertoire shows some 42,000 distinct CDR3 sequences, approximately 5.9% found once; its top ten account for about 8.3%. This CDR3 has 16 amino acids. The V gene lost 5 bases and the J gene lost 4 bases, with 18 bases spanning the gap. The germline CDR1 and CDR2 sequences are PRHDT and FYEKMQ (reference sequence). The sequence came from an adult who was a healthcare worker with PCR-confirmed SARS-CoV-2 infection or an uninfected control (not recorded which). The chain has TRBV13 and TRBJ2-1; TRBD1 might be the D (6 bases). The source material was whole blood, sampled at baseline. CDR3 loop: CASSTQGVPNYNEQFF. CDR3 nucleotides: TGTGCCAGCAGCACACAGGGAGTCCCTAATTACAATGAGCAGTTCTTC.